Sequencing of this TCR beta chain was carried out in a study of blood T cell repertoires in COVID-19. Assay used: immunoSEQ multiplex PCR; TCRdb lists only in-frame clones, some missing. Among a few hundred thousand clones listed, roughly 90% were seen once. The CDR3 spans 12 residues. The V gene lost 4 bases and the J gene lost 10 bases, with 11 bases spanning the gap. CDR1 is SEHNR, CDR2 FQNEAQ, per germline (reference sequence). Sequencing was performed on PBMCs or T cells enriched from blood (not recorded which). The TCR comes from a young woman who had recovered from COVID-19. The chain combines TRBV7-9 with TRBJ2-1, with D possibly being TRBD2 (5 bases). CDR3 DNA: TGTGCCAGCAGCTCAAGCGGAAGGGAGCAGTTCTTC. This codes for CASSSSGREQFF.